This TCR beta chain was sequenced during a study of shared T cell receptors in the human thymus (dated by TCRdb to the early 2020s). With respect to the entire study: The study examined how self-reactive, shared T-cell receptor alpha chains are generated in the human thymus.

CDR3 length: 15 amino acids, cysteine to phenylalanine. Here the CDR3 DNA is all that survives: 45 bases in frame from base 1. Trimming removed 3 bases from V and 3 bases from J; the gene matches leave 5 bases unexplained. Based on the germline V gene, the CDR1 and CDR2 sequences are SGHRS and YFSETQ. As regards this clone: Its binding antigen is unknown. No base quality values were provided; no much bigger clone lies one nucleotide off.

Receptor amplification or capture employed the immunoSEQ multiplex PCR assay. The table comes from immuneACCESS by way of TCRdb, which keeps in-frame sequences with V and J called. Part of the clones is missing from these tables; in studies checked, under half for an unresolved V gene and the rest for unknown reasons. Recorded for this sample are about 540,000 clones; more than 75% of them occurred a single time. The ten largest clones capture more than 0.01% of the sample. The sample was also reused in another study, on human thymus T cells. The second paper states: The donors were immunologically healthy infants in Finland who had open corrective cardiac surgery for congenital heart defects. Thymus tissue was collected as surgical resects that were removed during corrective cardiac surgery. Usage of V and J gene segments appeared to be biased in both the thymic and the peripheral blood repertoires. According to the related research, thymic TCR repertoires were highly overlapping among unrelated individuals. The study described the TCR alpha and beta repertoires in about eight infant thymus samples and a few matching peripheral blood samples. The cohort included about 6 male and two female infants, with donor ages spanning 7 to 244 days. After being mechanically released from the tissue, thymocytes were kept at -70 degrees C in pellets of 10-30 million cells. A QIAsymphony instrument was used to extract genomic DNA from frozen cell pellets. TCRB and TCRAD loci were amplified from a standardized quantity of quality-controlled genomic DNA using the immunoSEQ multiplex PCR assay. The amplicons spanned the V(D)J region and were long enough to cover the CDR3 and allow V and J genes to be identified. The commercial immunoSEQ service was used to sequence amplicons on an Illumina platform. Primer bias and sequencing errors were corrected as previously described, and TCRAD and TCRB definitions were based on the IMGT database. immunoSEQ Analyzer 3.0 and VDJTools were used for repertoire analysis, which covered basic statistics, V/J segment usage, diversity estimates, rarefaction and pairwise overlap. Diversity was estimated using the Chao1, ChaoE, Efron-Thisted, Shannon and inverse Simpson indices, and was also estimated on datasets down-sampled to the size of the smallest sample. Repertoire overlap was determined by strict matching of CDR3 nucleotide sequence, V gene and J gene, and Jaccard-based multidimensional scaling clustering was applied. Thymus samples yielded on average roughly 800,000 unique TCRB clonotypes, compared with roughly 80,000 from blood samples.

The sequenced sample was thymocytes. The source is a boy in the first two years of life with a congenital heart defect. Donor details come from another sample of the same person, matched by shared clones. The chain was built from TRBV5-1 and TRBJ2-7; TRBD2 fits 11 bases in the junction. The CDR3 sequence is CASSCSGTSGYEQYF. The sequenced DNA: TGCGCCAGCAGCTGCTCCGGGACTAGCGGCTACGAGCAGTACTTC.